A selection of T cell receptor beta chains follows, all from one sample in a study of somatic mutations in cytotoxic T cells in rheumatoid arthritis. Assay: immunoSEQ multiplex PCR; the TCRdb copy retains only in-frame clones and omits some. The profile shows several thousand clones, about four fifths of them singletons. The sequencing input was CD8+ T cells sorted from blood. These TCRs come from an adult with rheumatoid arthritis. Both conserved end residues are part of each CDR3.

cdr3_aa j_call v_call
CASSGNEQFF TRBJ2-1 TRBV9
CASSLALTGGQETQYF TRBJ2-5 TRBV7-9
CASSYGQGDYEQFF TRBJ2-1 TRBV9
CASSLWATQETQYF TRBJ2-5 TRBV5-5
CASSLGGYNRPQHF TRBJ1-5 TRBV5-6
CASSPPTGGKTEAFF TRBJ1-1 TRBV7-2
CASSYPGHLSGNTIYF TRBJ1-3 TRBV19
CASSEAGNSPLHF TRBJ1-6 TRBV9
CASSYTGGNTEAFF TRBJ1-1 TRBV19
CASSFRPATPLTDTQYF TRBJ2-3 TRBV7-6
CASSLDSYEQYF TRBJ2-7 TRBV11-1
CASSLAAGTTRNEQFF TRBJ2-1 TRBV7-6
CASSYRDQETQYF TRBJ2-5 TRBV5-1
CASSVGTPYGQVAGLGYTF TRBJ1-2 TRBV9
CASSFFTGETQYF TRBJ2-5 TRBV7-2
CAGGTGRYEQYF TRBJ2-7 TRBV7-9
CASSAGGTSYGYTF TRBJ1-2 TRBV7-8
CASSQLTGEVTEAFF TRBJ1-1 TRBV4-3
CASSLPGGETQYF TRBJ2-5 TRBV5-4
CASSQDNVRGEFF TRBJ2-1 TRBV14
CASSQYGGQLNSPLHF TRBJ1-6 TRBV14
CASSVEGGEQYF TRBJ2-7 TRBV9
CASSLEERGGAEQFF TRBJ2-1 TRBV11-2
CASSQGGAGGYGYTF TRBJ1-2 TRBV4-2
CASISGGQGVEKLFF TRBJ1-4 TRBV6-1
CASSSLAYVYEQYF TRBJ2-7 TRBV28
CSVVSAFTDTQYF TRBJ2-3 TRBV29-1
CASSSGQLTDTQYF TRBJ2-3 TRBV7-9
CAISDGGVGSTDTQYF TRBJ2-3 TRBV10-3
CASSWGSQETQYF TRBJ2-5 TRBV7-9
CASSLGGALGGYTF TRBJ1-2 TRBV7-6
CASSLGSGQGFQPQHF TRBJ1-5 TRBV27
CASSEQRGGYTF TRBJ1-2 TRBV6-4
CASSSGRVGTQYF TRBJ2-5 TRBV28
CASSQGQGLSNQPQHF TRBJ1-5 TRBV4-1
CASSPPVETQYF TRBJ2-5 TRBV18
CASSSFTREGNEAFF TRBJ1-1 TRBV5-4
CASSSRGTGGETQYF TRBJ2-5 TRBV5-4
CASSPRLAGGRNTQYF TRBJ2-3 TRBV19
CASSHRDRGNTGELFF TRBJ2-2 TRBV7-2
CASSEFLVNTGELFF TRBJ2-2 TRBV2
CASSEGPLDKNYGYTF TRBJ1-2 TRBV25-1
CASGLATNEKLFF TRBJ1-4 TRBV21-1